This T cell receptor (beta chain) was recovered during a study of blood T cell repertoires in COVID-19. In the original processing: Researchers report that nucleated cell counts were estimated from reference gene primer amplification. Only in-frame clones appear in the TCRdb table, and some are missing; sequencing was by immunoSEQ multiplex PCR. Clonal size and the V and J genes are those of that table, whereas D and trimming came from the DNA. The table records around 99,000 clones, about 93% of them present only once. The CDR3 contains 14 residues. V was trimmed by 3 bases and J by 0 bases, leaving 12 bases between them. Looked up from germline, CDR1 is DFQATT and CDR2 is SNEGSKA (reference sequence).

V is TRBV20-1 and J is TRBJ2-7; D might be TRBD1 (5 bases). The source material was peripheral blood. This TCR was sampled from a woman aged 25 to 45 with acute or convalescent COVID-19. In DNA, the CDR3 is TGCAGTGCTAGTTTATCAGGGCTCTCCTACGAGCAGTACTTC. It translates to CSASLSGLSYEQYF.